Listed here are 2 T cell receptor beta chains from one sample, sequenced in a study of blood T cell repertoires in COVID-19. The assay was immunoSEQ multiplex PCR, and TCRdb's table has in-frame clones only and misses some. The sample yields approximately 190,000 clones, about 88% seen once. The sample was peripheral blood. Receptors originate from a woman in her thirties or forties who had recovered from COVID-19.

This rearrangement joins TRBV2 to TRBJ1-2; no firm D call. Per the germline V gene, CDR1 is SNHLY and CDR2 is FYNNEI. The CDR3 extends over 14 amino acids. Trimming left V 6 bases short and J 4 bases short, with 15 bases between. The CDR3 DNA follows: TGTGCCAGCAGCGTGGACGGGAGCCCCTATGGCTACACCTTC. Translation gives CASSVDGSPYGYTF.

This sequence joins TRBV14 and TRBJ2-7, with D unresolved. Trimming shortened V by 4 bases and J by 0 bases, and 13 bases separated the two germline ends. The germline gives CDR1 SGHDN, CDR2 FVKESK. The CDR3 loop spans 15 amino acids. As DNA, the CDR3 is TGTGCCAGCAGCCGACACCAAAGCAGCTCCTACGAGCAGTACTTC. Its protein product is CASSRHQSSSYEQYF.